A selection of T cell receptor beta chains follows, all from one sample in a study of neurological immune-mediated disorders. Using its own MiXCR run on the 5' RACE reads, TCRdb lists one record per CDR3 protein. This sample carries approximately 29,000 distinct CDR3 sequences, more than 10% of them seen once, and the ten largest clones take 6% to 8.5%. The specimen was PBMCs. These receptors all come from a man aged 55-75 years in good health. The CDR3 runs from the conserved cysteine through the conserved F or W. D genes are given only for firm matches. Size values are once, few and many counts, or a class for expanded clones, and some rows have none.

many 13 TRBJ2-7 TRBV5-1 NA TGCGCCAGCAGCTTGGGGGCAGGGGACGAGCAGTACTTC CASSLGAGDEQYF
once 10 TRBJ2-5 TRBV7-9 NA TGTGCCAGCAGCTTGGAGACCCAGTACTTC CASSLETQYF
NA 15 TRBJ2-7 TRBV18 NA TGTGCCAGCTCGCTGGCGCGGGACCCCTCCTACGAGCAGTACTTC CASSLARDPSYEQYF
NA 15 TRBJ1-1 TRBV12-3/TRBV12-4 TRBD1 TGTACCAGCAGTAATCCGGGACAGTGTGGAACTGAAGCTTTCTTT CTSSNPGQCGTEAFF
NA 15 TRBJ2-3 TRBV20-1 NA TGCAGTGCGGTACTCTGGGGGGAGGGCACAGATACGCAGTATTTT CSAVLWGEGTDTQYF
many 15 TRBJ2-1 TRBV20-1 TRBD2 TGCAGTGCCTTACGACTAGCGGGAGGGCCCCATGAGCAGTTCTTC CSALRLAGGPHEQFF
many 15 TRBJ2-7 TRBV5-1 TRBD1 TGCGCCAGCAGCTCCTGGACAGGGCTCTCCTACGAGCAGTACTTC CASSSWTGLSYEQYF
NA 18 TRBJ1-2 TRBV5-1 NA TGCGCCAGCAGCTTAGAGACCTTTGGTTTTGGAGCCTACTATGGCTACACCTTC CASSLETFGFGAYYGYTF
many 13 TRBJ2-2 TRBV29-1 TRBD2 TGCAGCGTTGTCGGGGGGGCCCCCGGGGAGCTGTTTTTT CSVVGGAPGELFF
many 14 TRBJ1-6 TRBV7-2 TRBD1 TGTGCCAGCAGCTCGGACAGGGCCAATTCACCCCTCCACTTT CASSSDRANSPLHF
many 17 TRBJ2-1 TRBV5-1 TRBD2 TGCGCCAGCAGCTTCAGTACTTTAGCGGGTACCTACAATGAGCAGTTCTTC CASSFSTLAGTYNEQFF